This is a list of T cell receptor beta chains from one sample in a study of CDR3 diversity in severe acne. TCRdb passed the PCR reads through MiXCR, listing each CDR3 protein once. The data show 100,000 or so distinct CDR3 sequences, roughly half seen once. The material sequenced was blood. These receptors came from a male donor with acne. Both conserved end residues are part of each CDR3. The D gene is left open where the match is weak. Size is stated for part of the rows, as once, few or many counts, or as a class when the clone is expanded.

V gene: TRBV3-1
D gene: -
J gene: TRBJ1-2
clone size: -
CDR3 protein: CASSNRSTGPYGYTF
CDR3 DNA: TGTGCCAGCAGCAACAGATCGACAGGCCCCTATGGCTACACCTTC

V gene: TRBV3-1
D gene: -
J gene: TRBJ2-7
clone size: -
CDR3 protein: CASSRDLIGGSYEQYF
CDR3 DNA: TGTGCCAGCAGCCGGGACTTGATTGGAGGGTCCTACGAGCAGTACTTC

V gene: TRBV12-3/TRBV12-4
D gene: -
J gene: TRBJ2-7
clone size: -
CDR3 protein: CASSHTNYEQYF
CDR3 DNA: TGTGCCAGCAGCCATACGAACTACGAGCAGTACTTC

V gene: TRBV7-2
D gene: TRBD2
J gene: TRBJ2-3
clone size: many
CDR3 protein: CASSPGLARTDTQYF
CDR3 DNA: TGTGCCAGCAGCCCGGGACTAGCGCGCACAGATACGCAGTATTTT

V gene: TRBV25-1
D gene: -
J gene: TRBJ1-3
clone size: -
CDR3 protein: CASSESTGTGNTIYF
CDR3 DNA: TGTGCCAGCAGTGAATCTACGGGAACCGGAAACACCATATATTTT

V gene: TRBV13
D gene: TRBD2
J gene: TRBJ2-7
clone size: -
CDR3 protein: CASTGGRIYEQYF
CDR3 DNA: TGTGCCAGCACCGGCGGGAGAATATACGAGCAGTACTTC

V gene: TRBV7-9
D gene: -
J gene: TRBJ1-4
clone size: once
CDR3 protein: CASSLDRGREKLFF
CDR3 DNA: TGTGCCAGCAGCTTAGATAGGGGTAGGGAAAAACTGTTTTTT

V gene: TRBV20-1
D gene: -
J gene: TRBJ2-5
clone size: few
CDR3 protein: CSARQTGRPETQYF
CDR3 DNA: TGCAGTGCTAGACAGACAGGGAGGCCGGAGACCCAGTACTTC

V gene: TRBV9
D gene: -
J gene: TRBJ2-3
clone size: -
CDR3 protein: CASGDEQYF
CDR3 DNA: TGTGCCAGCGGCGATGAGCAGTATTTT

V gene: TRBV2
D gene: TRBD1
J gene: TRBJ2-6
clone size: -
CDR3 protein: CASWGPGQDVSGANVLTF
CDR3 DNA: TGTGCCAGCTGGGGGCCGGGACAGGACGTCTCTGGGGCCAACGTCCTGACTTTC

V gene: TRBV5-1
D gene: -
J gene: TRBJ2-7
clone size: -
CDR3 protein: CASSLEQGYEQYF
CDR3 DNA: TGCGCCAGCAGCTTGGAGCAGGGGTACGAGCAGTACTTC

V gene: TRBV20-1
D gene: TRBD2
J gene: TRBJ2-7
clone size: medium-sized
CDR3 protein: CSARQAGLAYEQYF
CDR3 DNA: TGCAGTGCTAGACAAGCGGGACTTGCCTACGAGCAGTACTTC

V gene: TRBV7-2
D gene: TRBD2
J gene: TRBJ2-2
clone size: many
CDR3 protein: CASSWVAGGAGELFF
CDR3 DNA: TGTGCCAGCAGCTGGGTGGCGGGGGGTGCCGGGGAGCTGTTTTTT

V gene: TRBV29-1
D gene: -
J gene: TRBJ2-5
clone size: many
CDR3 protein: CSVEPPEGALAETQYF
CDR3 DNA: TGCAGCGTTGAACCCCCGGAGGGGGCCTTAGCGGAGACCCAGTACTTC

V gene: TRBV27
D gene: TRBD1
J gene: TRBJ1-2
clone size: -
CDR3 protein: CASSFFGQGSYGYTF
CDR3 DNA: TGTGCCAGCAGTTTCTTCGGACAGGGATCGTATGGCTACACCTTC

V gene: TRBV9
D gene: -
J gene: TRBJ2-3
clone size: few
CDR3 protein: CASSVAPSGRGTDTQYF
CDR3 DNA: TGTGCCAGCAGCGTAGCCCCGAGCGGCCGGGGCACAGATACGCAGTATTTT

V gene: TRBV10-3
D gene: -
J gene: TRBJ2-3
clone size: -
CDR3 protein: CAIGEPAGDTQYF
CDR3 DNA: TGTGCCATCGGTGAACCAGCGGGAGATACGCAGTATTTT

V gene: TRBV7-9
D gene: TRBD1
J gene: TRBJ2-7
clone size: -
CDR3 protein: CASTQTGGEQYF
CDR3 DNA: TGTGCCAGCACCCAGACAGGGGGCGAGCAGTACTTC

V gene: TRBV10-3
D gene: -
J gene: TRBJ2-7
clone size: once
CDR3 protein: CAIRRDGAYEQYF
CDR3 DNA: TGTGCCATCAGACGGGACGGGGCCTACGAGCAGTACTTC

V gene: TRBV29-1
D gene: -
J gene: TRBJ2-3
clone size: -
CDR3 protein: CSVAGDTQYF
CDR3 DNA: TGCAGCGTTGCTGGAGATACGCAGTATTTT

V gene: TRBV25-1
D gene: TRBD1
J gene: TRBJ1-1
clone size: few
CDR3 protein: CASSETGVQRAEAFF
CDR3 DNA: TGTGCCAGCAGTGAAACAGGGGTCCAGCGGGCTGAAGCTTTCTTT

V gene: TRBV7-9
D gene: TRBD1
J gene: TRBJ1-2
clone size: -
CDR3 protein: CASSPTGTGGYTF
CDR3 DNA: TGTGCCAGCAGCCCAACCGGGACAGGGGGCTACACCTTC

V gene: TRBV4-1
D gene: -
J gene: TRBJ1-5
clone size: -
CDR3 protein: CASSQGGGVSQPQHF
CDR3 DNA: TGCGCCAGCAGCCAAGGTGGGGGAGTGAGTCAGCCCCAGCATTTT

V gene: TRBV6-1
D gene: -
J gene: TRBJ1-2
clone size: -
CDR3 protein: CASSLDGVGGYTF
CDR3 DNA: TGCGCCAGCAGCTTGGATGGGGTTGGCGGCTACACCTTC

V gene: TRBV25-1
D gene: -
J gene: TRBJ1-5
clone size: -
CDR3 protein: CASSHQLKNQPQHF
CDR3 DNA: TGTGCCAGCAGCCATCAATTAAAGAATCAGCCCCAGCATTTT

V gene: TRBV5-1
D gene: TRBD2
J gene: TRBJ2-1
clone size: -
CDR3 protein: CASSSGPGGANSYEQFF
CDR3 DNA: TGCGCCAGCAGCTCGGGGCCGGGGGGGGCTAATAGTTATGAGCAGTTCTTC

V gene: TRBV5-6
D gene: TRBD1
J gene: TRBJ2-5
clone size: medium-sized
CDR3 protein: CASSLLGQGETQYF
CDR3 DNA: TGTGCCAGCAGCCTCCTTGGACAGGGGGAGACCCAGTACTTC

V gene: TRBV20-1
D gene: -
J gene: TRBJ2-1
clone size: many
CDR3 protein: CSAEGRNEQFF
CDR3 DNA: TGCAGTGCAGAAGGGAGGAATGAGCAGTTCTTC

V gene: TRBV7-3
D gene: TRBD2
J gene: TRBJ2-7
clone size: once
CDR3 protein: CASSLRGGASGLTYEQYF
CDR3 DNA: TGTGCCAGCAGCTTAAGAGGGGGGGCTAGCGGGCTCACCTACGAGCAGTACTTC

V gene: TRBV9
D gene: TRBD2
J gene: TRBJ2-7
clone size: many
CDR3 protein: CASSVAPGTSLGIYEQYF
CDR3 DNA: TGTGCCAGCAGCGTAGCTCCCGGGACTAGCTTAGGAATCTACGAGCAGTACTTC

V gene: TRBV24-1
D gene: -
J gene: TRBJ2-2
clone size: -
CDR3 protein: CATSPLITGELFF
CDR3 DNA: TGTGCCACCAGTCCATTAATCACCGGGGAGCTGTTTTTT

V gene: TRBV28
D gene: TRBD1
J gene: TRBJ2-7
clone size: -
CDR3 protein: CASSLFGTGIREQYF
CDR3 DNA: TGTGCCAGCAGTTTATTTGGGACAGGGATTAGGGAGCAGTACTTC

V gene: TRBV7-9
D gene: -
J gene: TRBJ2-6
clone size: -
CDR3 protein: CASSGTVWSSGANVLTF
CDR3 DNA: TGTGCCAGCAGCGGAACGGTTTGGTCTTCTGGGGCCAACGTCCTGACTTTC

V gene: TRBV7-6
D gene: -
J gene: TRBJ1-1
clone size: few
CDR3 protein: CASHGGGMTNTEAFF
CDR3 DNA: TGTGCCAGCCATGGTGGGGGAATGACGAACACTGAAGCTTTCTTT

V gene: TRBV11-2
D gene: TRBD2
J gene: TRBJ2-5
clone size: -
CDR3 protein: CASSSGLAMGETQYF
CDR3 DNA: TGTGCCAGCAGCTCGGGACTAGCGATGGGAGAGACCCAGTACTTC

V gene: TRBV2
D gene: -
J gene: TRBJ1-5
clone size: -
CDR3 protein: CASSEIRDQPQHF
CDR3 DNA: TGTGCCAGCAGTGAAATACGGGATCAGCCCCAGCATTTT

V gene: TRBV11-2
D gene: TRBD2
J gene: TRBJ2-7
clone size: -
CDR3 protein: CASQRLAGVGSEYF
CDR3 DNA: TGTGCCAGTCAGCGACTAGCGGGGGTGGGGAGTGAGTACTTC

V gene: TRBV7-9
D gene: -
J gene: TRBJ2-1
clone size: few
CDR3 protein: CASSLGQRATNEQFF
CDR3 DNA: TGTGCCAGCAGCTTAGGACAGCGTGCAACTAATGAGCAGTTCTTC

V gene: TRBV24-1
D gene: TRBD2
J gene: TRBJ2-5
clone size: once
CDR3 protein: CATSDSTSGGETQYF
CDR3 DNA: TGTGCCACCAGTGACTCAACTAGCGGGGGAGAGACCCAGTACTTC

V gene: TRBV2
D gene: -
J gene: TRBJ1-2
clone size: -
CDR3 protein: CASSEGQVSYGYTF
CDR3 DNA: TGTGCCAGCAGTGAAGGACAGGTCTCCTATGGCTACACCTTC

V gene: TRBV4-3
D gene: -
J gene: TRBJ2-2
clone size: -
CDR3 protein: CASSQEVGQSYEQYFGELFF
CDR3 DNA: -

V gene: TRBV19
D gene: -
J gene: TRBJ1-5
clone size: -
CDR3 protein: CASSVGQNSNQPQHF
CDR3 DNA: TGTGCCAGTAGTGTCGGACAGAATAGCAATCAGCCCCAGCATTTT

V gene: TRBV5-1
D gene: TRBD2
J gene: TRBJ2-5
clone size: few
CDR3 protein: CASSLAWTSGLQTQYF
CDR3 DNA: TGCGCCAGCAGCTTGGCCTGGACTAGCGGGTTACAGACCCAGTACTTC

V gene: TRBV29-1
D gene: TRBD1
J gene: TRBJ2-7
clone size: -
CDR3 protein: CSASGTEDYEQYF
CDR3 DNA: TGCAGCGCATCCGGGACAGAGGATTACGAGCAGTACTTC